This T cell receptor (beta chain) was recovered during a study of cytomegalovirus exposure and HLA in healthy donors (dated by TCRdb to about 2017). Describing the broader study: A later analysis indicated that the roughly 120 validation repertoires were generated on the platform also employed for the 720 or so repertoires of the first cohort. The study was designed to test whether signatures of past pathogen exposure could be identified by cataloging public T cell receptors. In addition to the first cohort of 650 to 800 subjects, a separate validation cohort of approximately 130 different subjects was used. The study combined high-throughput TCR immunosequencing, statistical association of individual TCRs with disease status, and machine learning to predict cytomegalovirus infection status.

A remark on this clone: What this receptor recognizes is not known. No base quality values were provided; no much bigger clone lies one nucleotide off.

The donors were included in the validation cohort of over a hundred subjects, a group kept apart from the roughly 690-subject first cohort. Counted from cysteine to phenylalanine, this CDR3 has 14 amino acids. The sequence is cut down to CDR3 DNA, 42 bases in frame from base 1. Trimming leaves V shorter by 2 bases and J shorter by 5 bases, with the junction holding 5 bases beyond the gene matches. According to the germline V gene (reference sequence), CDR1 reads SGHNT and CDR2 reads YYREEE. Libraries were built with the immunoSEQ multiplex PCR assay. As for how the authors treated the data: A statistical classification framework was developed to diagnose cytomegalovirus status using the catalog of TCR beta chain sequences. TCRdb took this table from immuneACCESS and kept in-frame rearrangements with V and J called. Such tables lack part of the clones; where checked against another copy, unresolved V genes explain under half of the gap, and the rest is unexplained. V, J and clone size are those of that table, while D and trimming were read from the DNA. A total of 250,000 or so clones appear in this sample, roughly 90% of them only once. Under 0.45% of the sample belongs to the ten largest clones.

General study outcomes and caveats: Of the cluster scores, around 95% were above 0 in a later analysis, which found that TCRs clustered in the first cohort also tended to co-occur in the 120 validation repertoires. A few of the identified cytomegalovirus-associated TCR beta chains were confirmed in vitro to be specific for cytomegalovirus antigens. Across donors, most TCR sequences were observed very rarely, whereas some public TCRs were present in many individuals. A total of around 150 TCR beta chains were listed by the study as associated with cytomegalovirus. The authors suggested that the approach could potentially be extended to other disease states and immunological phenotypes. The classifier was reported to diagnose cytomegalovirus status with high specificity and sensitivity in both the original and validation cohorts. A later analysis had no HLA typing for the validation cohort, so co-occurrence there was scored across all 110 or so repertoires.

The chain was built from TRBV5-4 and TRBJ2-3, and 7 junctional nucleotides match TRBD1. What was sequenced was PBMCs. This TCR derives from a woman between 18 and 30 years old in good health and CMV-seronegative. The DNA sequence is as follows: TGTGCCAGCAGCTTAGGACAGGAGATAGATACGCAGTATTTT. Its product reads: CASSLGQEIDTQYF.